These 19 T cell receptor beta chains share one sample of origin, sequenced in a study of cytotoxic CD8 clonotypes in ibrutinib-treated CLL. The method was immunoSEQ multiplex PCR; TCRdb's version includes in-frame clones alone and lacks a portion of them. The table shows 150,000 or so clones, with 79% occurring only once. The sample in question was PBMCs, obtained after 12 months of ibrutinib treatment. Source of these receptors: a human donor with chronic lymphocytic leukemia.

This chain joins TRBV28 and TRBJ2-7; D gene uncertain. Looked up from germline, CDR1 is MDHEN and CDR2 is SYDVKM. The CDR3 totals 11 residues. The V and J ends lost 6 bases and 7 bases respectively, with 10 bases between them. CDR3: CASRGSREQYF. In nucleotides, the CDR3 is TGTGCCAGCAGAGGCTCTAGGGAGCAGTACTTC.

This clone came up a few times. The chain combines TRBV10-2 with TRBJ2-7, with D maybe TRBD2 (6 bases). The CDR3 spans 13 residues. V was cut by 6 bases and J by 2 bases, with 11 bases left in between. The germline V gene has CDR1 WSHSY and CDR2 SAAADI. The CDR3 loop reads CASRGDWAYEQYF. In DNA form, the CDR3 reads TGCGCCAGCAGAGGGGACTGGGCCTACGAGCAGTACTTC.

The CDR3 reads CASSSTLQGAGEKLFF. CDR3 nucleotides: TGTGCCAGCAGCTCAACGCTGCAGGGGGCCGGTGAAAAACTGTTTTTT. The rearrangement uses TRBV7-9 and TRBJ1-4; 8 nucleotides align to TRBD1. CDR1 SEHNR and CDR2 FQNEAQ come from the germline V gene (reference sequence). This CDR3 comprises 16 residues. The V segment lost 4 bases and the J segment 7 bases; nucleotides outside the gene matches: 11.

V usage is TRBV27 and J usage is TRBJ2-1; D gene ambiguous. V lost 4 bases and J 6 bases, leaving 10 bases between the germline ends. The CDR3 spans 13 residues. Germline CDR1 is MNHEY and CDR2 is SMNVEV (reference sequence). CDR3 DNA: TGTGCCAGCAGTTCTGGCCCAGGCAATGAGCAGTTCTTC. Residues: CASSSGPGNEQFF.

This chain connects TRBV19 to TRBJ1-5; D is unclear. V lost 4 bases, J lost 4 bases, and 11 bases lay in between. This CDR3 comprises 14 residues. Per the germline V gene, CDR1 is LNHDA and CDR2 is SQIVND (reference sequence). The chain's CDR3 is CASSTQRQNQPQHF. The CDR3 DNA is TGTGCCAGTAGTACCCAAAGACAAAATCAGCCCCAGCATTTT. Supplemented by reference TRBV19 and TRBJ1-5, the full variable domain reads DGGITQSPKYLFRKEGQNVTLSCEQNLNHDAMYWYRQDPGQGLRLIYYSQIVNDFQKGDIAEGYSVSREKKESFPLTVTSAQKNPTAFYLCASSTQRQNQPQHFGDGTRLSIL.

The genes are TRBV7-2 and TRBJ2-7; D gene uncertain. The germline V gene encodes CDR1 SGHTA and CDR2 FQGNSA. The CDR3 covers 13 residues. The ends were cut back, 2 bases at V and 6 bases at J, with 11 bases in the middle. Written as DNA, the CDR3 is TGTGCCAGCAGCTTACGGGCAGGTGTCGAGCAGTACTTC. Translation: CASSLRAGVEQYF.

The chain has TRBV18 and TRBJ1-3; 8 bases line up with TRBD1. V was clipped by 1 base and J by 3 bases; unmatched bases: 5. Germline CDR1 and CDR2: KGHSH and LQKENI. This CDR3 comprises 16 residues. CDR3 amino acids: CASSPHQGADGNTIYF. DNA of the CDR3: TGTGCCAGCTCACCACACCAGGGGGCCGATGGAAACACCATATATTTT.

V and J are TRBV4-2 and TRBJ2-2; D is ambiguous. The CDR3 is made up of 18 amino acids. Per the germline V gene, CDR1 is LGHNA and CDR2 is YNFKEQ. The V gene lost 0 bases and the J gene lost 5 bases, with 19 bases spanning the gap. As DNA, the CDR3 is TGTGCCAGCAGCCAAGATAGGCCTAGACCGGCTTGGACCGGGGAGCTGTTTTTT. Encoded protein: CASSQDRPRPAWTGELFF.

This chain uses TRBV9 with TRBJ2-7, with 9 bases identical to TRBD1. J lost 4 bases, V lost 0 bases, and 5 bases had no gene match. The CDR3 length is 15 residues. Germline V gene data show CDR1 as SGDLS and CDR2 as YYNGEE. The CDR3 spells CASSVEGTGNYEQYF. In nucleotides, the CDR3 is TGTGCCAGCAGCGTAGAAGGGACAGGGAATTACGAGCAGTACTTC.

In nucleotides, the CDR3 is TGTGCCAGCTCACCACCGACAGGCTATGGCTACACCTTC. This encodes CASSPPTGYGYTF. The chain has TRBV18 and TRBJ1-2, with D perhaps TRBD1 (6 bases). Germline V lookup: CDR1 KGHSH, CDR2 LQKENI. The CDR3 loop spans 13 amino acids. The V end was cut by 0 bases, the J end by 4 bases, with 6 bases between.

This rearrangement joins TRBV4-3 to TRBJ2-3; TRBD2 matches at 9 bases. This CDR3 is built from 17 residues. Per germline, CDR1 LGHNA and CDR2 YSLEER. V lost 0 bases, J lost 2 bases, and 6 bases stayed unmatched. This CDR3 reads CASSQEKLAGYTDTQYF. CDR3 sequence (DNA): TGCGCCAGCAGCCAAGAAAAACTAGCGGGCTACACAGATACGCAGTATTTT.

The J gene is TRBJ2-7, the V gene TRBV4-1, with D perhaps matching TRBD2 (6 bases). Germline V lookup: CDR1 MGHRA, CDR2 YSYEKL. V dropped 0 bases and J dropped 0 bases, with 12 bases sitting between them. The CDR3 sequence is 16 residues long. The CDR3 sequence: CASSQDSGGGSYEQYF. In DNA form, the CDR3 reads TGCGCCAGCAGCCAAGATAGCGGCGGAGGCTCCTACGAGCAGTACTTC.

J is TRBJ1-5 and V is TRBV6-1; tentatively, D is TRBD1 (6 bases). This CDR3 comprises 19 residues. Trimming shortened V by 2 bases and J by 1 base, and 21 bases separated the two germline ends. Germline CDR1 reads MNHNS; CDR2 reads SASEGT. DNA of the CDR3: TGTGCCAGCAGTGAACGGTCCCAGGGGCAAAGTATCAGCAATCAGCCCCAGCATTTT. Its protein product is CASSERSQGQSISNQPQHF.

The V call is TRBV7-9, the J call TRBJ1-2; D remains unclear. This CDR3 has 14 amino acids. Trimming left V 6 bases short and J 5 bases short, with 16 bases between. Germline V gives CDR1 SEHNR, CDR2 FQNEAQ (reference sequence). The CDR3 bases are TGTGCCAGCAGGCGGCCAGGAGGCCCTTATGGCTACACCTTC. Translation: CASRRPGGPYGYTF.

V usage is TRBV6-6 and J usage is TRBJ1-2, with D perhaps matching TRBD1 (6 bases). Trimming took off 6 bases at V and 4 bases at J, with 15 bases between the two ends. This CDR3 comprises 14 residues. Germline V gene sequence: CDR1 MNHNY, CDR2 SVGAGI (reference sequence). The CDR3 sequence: CASSPQGTSYGYTF. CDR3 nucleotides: TGTGCCAGCAGCCCACAGGGCACCAGCTATGGCTACACCTTC.

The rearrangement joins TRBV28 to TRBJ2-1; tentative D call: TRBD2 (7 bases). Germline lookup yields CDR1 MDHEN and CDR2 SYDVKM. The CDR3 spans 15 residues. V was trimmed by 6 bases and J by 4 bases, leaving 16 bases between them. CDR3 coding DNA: TGTGCCAGCAGCAGAGGGGGGGCAACTTACAATGAGCAGTTCTTC. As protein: CASSRGGATYNEQFF.

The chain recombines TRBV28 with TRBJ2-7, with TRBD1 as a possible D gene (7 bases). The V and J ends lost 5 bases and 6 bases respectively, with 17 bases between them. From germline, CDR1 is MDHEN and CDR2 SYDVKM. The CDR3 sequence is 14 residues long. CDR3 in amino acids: CASSIRGTALEQYF. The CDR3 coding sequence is TGTGCCAGCAGTATCCGGGGGACAGCCCTCGAGCAGTACTTC.

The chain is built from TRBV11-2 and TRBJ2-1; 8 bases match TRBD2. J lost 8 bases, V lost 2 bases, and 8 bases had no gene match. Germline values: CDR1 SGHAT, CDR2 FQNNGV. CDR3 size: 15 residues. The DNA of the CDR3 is TGTGCCAGCAGCTTACGAGCGGGAGAAGACGATGAGCAGTTCTTC. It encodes CASSLRAGEDDEQFF. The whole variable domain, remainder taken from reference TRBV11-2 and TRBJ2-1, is EAGVAQSPRYKIIEKRQSVAFWCNPISGHATLYWYQQILGQGPKLLIQFQNNGVVDDSQLPKDRFSAERLKGVDSTLKIQPAKLEDSAVYLCASSLRAGEDDEQFFGPGTRLTVL.

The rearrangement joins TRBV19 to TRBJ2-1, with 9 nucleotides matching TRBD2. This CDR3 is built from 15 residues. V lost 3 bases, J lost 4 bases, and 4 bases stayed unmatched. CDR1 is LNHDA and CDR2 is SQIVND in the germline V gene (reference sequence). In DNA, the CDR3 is TGTGCCAGTAGTATCAGAGCGGGAGGATACAATGAGCAGTTCTTC. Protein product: CASSIRAGGYNEQFF.